The clone carrying this T cell receptor (beta chain) has just one count. Described treatment: preoperative locoregional IRX-2 cytokine immunotherapy. The sample belongs to a study of preoperative IRX-2 immunotherapy in early breast cancer. This table comes from immunoSEQ multiplex PCR, and its TCRdb copy is limited to in-frame clones, with some not included. The sample contains 55,000 to 70,000 clones, roughly 95% of which appear only once. V was pared by 6 bases and J by 6 bases, with 4 bases of the junction left unmatched. This CDR3 comprises 14 residues. Germline CDR1 is ENHRY and CDR2 is SYGVKD. This sequence originates from a human donor with breast cancer. Sample collection occurred from a patient treated with IRX-2 immunotherapy. This chain links TRBV10-3 with TRBJ2-3; TRBD2 aligns across 12 bases. CDR3 region: CAIRPSGREDTQYF. CDR3 DNA sequence: TGTGCCATCAGGCCTAGCGGGAGGGAGGATACGCAGTATTTT.